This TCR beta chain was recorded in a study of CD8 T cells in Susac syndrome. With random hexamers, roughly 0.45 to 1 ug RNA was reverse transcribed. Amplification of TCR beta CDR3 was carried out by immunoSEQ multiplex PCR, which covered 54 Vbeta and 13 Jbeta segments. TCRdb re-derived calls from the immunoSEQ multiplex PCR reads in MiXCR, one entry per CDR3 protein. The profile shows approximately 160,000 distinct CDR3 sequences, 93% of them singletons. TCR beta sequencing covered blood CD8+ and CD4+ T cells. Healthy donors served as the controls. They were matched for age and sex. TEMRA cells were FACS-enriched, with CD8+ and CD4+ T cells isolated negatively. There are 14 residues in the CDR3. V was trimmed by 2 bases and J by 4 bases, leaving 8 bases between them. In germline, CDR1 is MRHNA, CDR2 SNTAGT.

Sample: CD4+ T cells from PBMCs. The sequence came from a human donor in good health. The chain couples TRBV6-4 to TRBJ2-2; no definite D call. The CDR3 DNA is TGTGCCAGCAGTGACCAGTGGAGCACCGGGGAGCTGTTTTTT. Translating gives CASSDQWSTGELFF.